These 30 T cell receptor beta chains were all obtained from the same sample, sequenced in a study of cytomegalovirus exposure and HLA in healthy donors. PCR primers comprised 60 Vbeta and 13 Jbeta primers. Clones were sequenced by immunoSEQ multiplex PCR, and TCRdb holds only the in-frame ones, with some missing. This repertoire shows a few hundred thousand clones, around 79% found once; its top ten account for 1.5% to 2%. Sequenced sample: PBMCs. The receptors here all came from a man younger than 30 in good health and CMV-seronegative.

This clone was seen only once. V gene TRBV5-1 combines with J gene TRBJ2-1; no clear D gene. Per germline, CDR1 SGHRS and CDR2 YFSETQ. This CDR3 is 12 amino acids long. Trimming shortened V by 3 bases and J by 7 bases, and 8 bases separated the two germline ends. The CDR3, as DNA: TGCGCCAGCAGCTATGACTTGAATGAGCAGTTCTTC. Protein product: CASSYDLNEQFF.

This clone was detected once. V is TRBV9 and J is TRBJ1-1, with a possible D match to TRBD1 (6 bases). Germline assignment: CDR1 SGDLS and CDR2 YYNGEE. The CDR3 consists of 16 residues. Trimming took 0 bases from V and 1 from J, leaving 13 bases between them. As DNA, the CDR3 is TGTGCCAGCAGCGTAGGAGAGACAGGAACGAACACTGAAGCTTTCTTT. It codes for CASSVGETGTNTEAFF. Combining the CDR3 with reference TRBV9 and TRBJ1-1 gives the whole variable domain DSGVTQTPKHLITATGQRVTLRCSPRSGDLSVYWYQQSLDQGLQFLIQYYNGEERAKGNILERFSAQQFPDLHSELNLSSLELGDSALYFCASSVGETGTNTEAFFGQGTRLTVV.

The chain uses TRBV28 and TRBJ1-2; 8 bases line up with TRBD1. The CDR3 totals 13 residues. With 5 bases clipped from V and 7 bases from J, the junction kept 6 bases outside the gene matches. Per the germline V gene, CDR1 is MDHEN and CDR2 is SYDVKM. The CDR3 DNA reads as TGTGCCAGCAGTCCCGGACAGGGCGGTGGCTACACCTTC. Residues: CASSPGQGGGYTF.

The chain recombines TRBV19 with TRBJ2-1; D gene uncertain. V lost 4 bases to trimming and J lost 8 bases, with 12 bases between them. The germline V gene has CDR1 LNHDA and CDR2 SQIVND (reference sequence). The CDR3 is 13 amino acids. The CDR3 is CASSKTRRDEQFF. The CDR3 nucleotides are TGTGCCAGTAGTAAGACCCGTCGGGATGAGCAGTTCTTC.

The genes are TRBV21-1 and TRBJ2-6; whether TRBD1, the table's D call, matches the DNA was not checked. TRBV21-1 is labeled a pseudogene. CDR3 length: 19 residues. CDR3 in DNA: TGTGCCAGCAGCATCGGGACAGGGGGCGGTAACTCTGGGGCCAACGTCCTGACTTTC. Its translation: CASSIGTGGGNSGANVLTF.

This clone is a singleton in its sample. This sequence joins TRBV5-7 and TRBJ2-7; TRBD1 aligns across 7 bases. TRBV5-7 is an ORF for which the function is uncertain. Germline trimming cut 4 bases from V and 11 bases from J; bases unmatched to any gene: 15. CDR3 length: 14 amino acids. The CDR3 DNA sequence: TGTGCCAGCAGCCACCGGGACAGTCGTCGAGTTAAGTACTTC. It is translated as CASSHRDSRRVKYF.

The chain carries TRBV7-9 and TRBJ2-5; 11 positions match TRBD2. This CDR3 comprises 14 residues. Trimming took 1 base from V and 5 from J; bases not matched to a gene: 0. Germline V gene sequence: CDR1 SEHNR, CDR2 FQNEAQ (reference sequence). This chain's CDR3 is CASSLGLAGETQYF. The CDR3 DNA sequence: TGTGCCAGCAGCTTAGGACTAGCGGGGGAGACCCAGTACTTC.

This clone has just a few counts. The V gene is TRBV19, the J gene TRBJ2-3; tentatively, D is TRBD1 (5 bases). The ends were cut back, 8 bases at V and 4 bases at J, with 13 bases in the middle. CDR1 is LNHDA and CDR2 is SQIVND in the germline V gene (reference sequence). The CDR3 is 13 residues long. The CDR3 protein is CASSLRVADTQYF. As DNA, the CDR3 is TGTGCCAGTTCCCTCAGGGTCGCAGATACGCAGTATTTT.

This clone appeared once. The chain links TRBV18 to TRBJ2-5; D unresolved. Germline V gene data show CDR1 as KGHSH and CDR2 as LQKENI. Trimming pared 3 bases from V and 2 bases from J, leaving 4 bases between. The CDR3 consists of 12 residues. CDR3 in DNA: TGTGCCAGCTCACCCCCACAAGAGACCCAGTACTTC. Translating gives CASSPPQETQYF.

This clone has only one observation. The rearrangement links TRBV19 to TRBJ2-5; maybe TRBD1 (5 bases). V lost 7 bases, J lost 5 bases, and 23 bases lay in between. Germline CDR1 and CDR2: LNHDA and SQIVND (reference sequence). The CDR3 covers 16 residues. The CDR3 DNA follows: TGTGCCAGTAATGCAGGGCTATCAGGTAGTCGGGAGACCCAGTACTTC. Amino acid sequence: CASNAGLSGSRETQYF. The full variable domain, rest sourced from reference TRBV19 and TRBJ2-5, is DGGITQSPKYLFRKEGQNVTLSCEQNLNHDAMYWYRQDPGQGLRLIYYSQIVNDFQKGDIAEGYSVSREKKESFPLTVTSAQKNPTAFYLCASNAGLSGSRETQYFGPGTRLLVL.

The chain uses TRBV9 and TRBJ2-3; maybe TRBD2 (5 bases). Germline V gene data show CDR1 as SGDLS and CDR2 as YYNGEE. The CDR3 loop spans 17 amino acids. V lost 2 bases, J lost 0 bases, and 16 bases lay in between. In DNA form, the CDR3 reads TGTGCCAGCAGCGTGGGTAGGCTAGCCGTTAGCACAGATACGCAGTATTTT. Residues: CASSVGRLAVSTDTQYF.

The chain couples TRBV9 to TRBJ2-7; TRBD2 matches at 11 bases. This CDR3 is 21 amino acids long. V was pared by 0 bases and J by 0 bases, with 17 bases of the junction left unmatched. CDR1 and CDR2 (germline): SGDLS, YYNGEE. DNA of the CDR3: TGTGCCAGCAGCGTAGGGACTCTGACGGGGCTAGCGGGAGGAAGCTCCTACGAGCAGTACTTC. Translation gives CASSVGTLTGLAGGSSYEQYF.

This clone was counted between two and nine times. The genes are TRBV7-3 and TRBJ2-1; 11 positions agree with TRBD2. The CDR3 loop spans 15 amino acids. Trimming took 2 bases from V and 8 from J; bases not matched to a gene: 5. CDR1 and CDR2 (germline): SGHTA, FQGTGA. The CDR3 DNA reads as TGTGCCAGCAGCTTAGGACTAGCGGGCGTCGATGAGCAGTTCTTC. It specifies CASSLGLAGVDEQFF.

This chain joins TRBV27 and TRBJ2-3; 8 nucleotides match TRBD2. Germline loops: CDR1 MNHEY, CDR2 SMNVEV (reference sequence). V lost 2 bases and J lost 0; bases outside the gene matches: 1. There are 15 residues in the CDR3. The CDR3 region is CASSLTSGSTDTQYF. The CDR3, as DNA: TGTGCCAGCAGTTTAACTAGCGGAAGCACAGATACGCAGTATTTT.

The J gene is TRBJ2-3, the V gene TRBV18, with TRBD2 matching over 11 bases. Per the germline V gene, CDR1 is KGHSH and CDR2 is LQKENI. This CDR3 comprises 15 residues. Trimming took 5 bases from V and 5 from J; bases not matched to a gene: 6. CDR3 coding DNA: TGTGCCAGCTCATCACTAGCGGGAGCTGTAGATACGCAGTATTTT. Amino acids: CASSSLAGAVDTQYF.

The V gene is TRBV2, the J gene TRBJ1-2, with a weak D call TRBD1 (6 bases). The ends were cut back, 6 bases at V and 3 bases at J, with 8 bases in the middle. The CDR3 length is 12 residues. CDR1 is SNHLY and CDR2 is FYNNEI in the germline V gene. Here the CDR3 DNA reads TGTGCCAGCAGCTACAGGGACTATGGCTACACCTTC. Its protein is CASSYRDYGYTF.

The V and J genes are TRBV5-4 and TRBJ1-5; unclear D gene. This CDR3 contains 14 residues. CDR1 and CDR2 from the germline V gene are SGHNT and YYREEE (reference sequence). The V gene lost 4 bases and the J gene lost 5 bases, with 13 bases spanning the gap. The CDR3: CASSKEGQYQPQHF. In DNA form, the CDR3 reads TGTGCCAGCAGCAAAGAGGGCCAGTATCAGCCCCAGCATTTT.

This chain links TRBV30 with TRBJ2-3; 14 bases are a match to TRBD2. Germline lookup yields CDR1 GTSNPN and CDR2 SVGIG (reference sequence). V lost 1 base and J lost 3; bases outside the gene matches: 3. The CDR3 consists of 16 residues. CDR3 coding DNA: TGTGCCTGGAGTGGAGGGACTAGCGGGGGTACAGATACGCAGTATTTT. Its protein product is CAWSGGTSGGTDTQYF.

This sequence joins TRBV4-2 and TRBJ2-2; 8 bases agree with TRBD2. This CDR3 has 15 amino acids. Germline values: CDR1 LGHNA, CDR2 YNFKEQ. V lost 5 bases to trimming and J lost 4 bases; unmatched junction nucleotides: 6. The CDR3 reads CASSSAGAGTGELFF. CDR3 DNA: TGTGCCAGCAGCTCAGCGGGGGCGGGCACCGGGGAGCTGTTTTTT.

The V gene is TRBV19, the J gene TRBJ2-1; possible D gene TRBD1, 7 bases. Per germline, CDR1 LNHDA and CDR2 SQIVND (reference sequence). This CDR3 has 14 amino acids. V shed 7 bases and J shed 3 bases, with 13 bases lying between them. CDR3 residues: CASTRRDSYNEQFF. CDR3 nucleotides: TGTGCCAGTACCCGGCGGGACAGCTACAATGAGCAGTTCTTC. The whole variable domain, filled in from reference TRBV19 and TRBJ2-1, reads DGGITQSPKYLFRKEGQNVTLSCEQNLNHDAMYWYRQDPGQGLRLIYYSQIVNDFQKGDIAEGYSVSREKKESFPLTVTSAQKNPTAFYLCASTRRDSYNEQFFGPGTRLTVL.

The V gene is TRBV27, the J gene TRBJ2-2; D is unresolved. Per germline, CDR1 MNHEY and CDR2 SMNVEV (reference sequence). Trimming took 6 bases from V and 6 from J, leaving 8 bases between them. This CDR3 comprises 12 residues. CDR3 DNA sequence: TGTGCCAGCAGATCCCTCTCCGGGGAGCTGTTTTTT. It encodes CASRSLSGELFF.

The rearrangement joins TRBV5-1 to TRBJ2-1; 9 bases are a match to TRBD2. The CDR3 covers 14 residues. Per the germline V gene, CDR1 is SGHRS and CDR2 is YFSETQ. V was pared by 5 bases and J by 6 bases, with 6 bases of the junction left unmatched. The CDR3 spells CASSLSGLANEQFF. For the CDR3, the DNA is TGCGCCAGCAGTTTATCGGGACTAGCCAATGAGCAGTTCTTC.

This clone occurred a few times. The chain recombines TRBV7-9 with TRBJ2-6; D not resolved. The CDR3 spans 15 residues. CDR1 and CDR2 from the germline V gene are SEHNR and FQNEAQ (reference sequence). The V end lost 3 bases, the J end lost 0 bases, and 6 bases lay between the germline ends. In DNA, the CDR3 is TGTGCCAGCAGCTTTAGCCTCTCTGGGGCCAACGTCCTGACTTTC. It specifies CASSFSLSGANVLTF.

The V gene is TRBV6-5, the J gene TRBJ1-1; TRBD1 matches at 7 bases. This CDR3 is built from 14 residues. Germline V gene sequence: CDR1 MNHEY, CDR2 SVGAGI. Germline trimming cut 5 bases from V and 3 bases from J; bases unmatched to any gene: 6. CDR3 nucleotide sequence: TGTGCCAGCAGTAGCAGGGGGTCCGACACTGAAGCTTTCTTT. Translated: CASSSRGSDTEAFF.

The genes are TRBV19 and TRBJ2-1; D is uncertain. Trimming cost V 5 bases and J 0 bases, with 8 bases left between them. This CDR3 is 14 amino acids long. Germline CDR1 reads LNHDA; CDR2 reads SQIVND (reference sequence). CDR3 nucleotides: TGTGCCAGTAGTTGGGCTAACTCCTACAATGAGCAGTTCTTC. Amino acid sequence: CASSWANSYNEQFF.

The chain uses TRBV19 and TRBJ1-2; 7 nucleotides line up with TRBD1. This CDR3 spans 13 amino acids. Per germline, CDR1 LNHDA and CDR2 SQIVND (reference sequence). Trimming took 2 bases from V and 14 from J; bases not matched to a gene: 11. The DNA for the CDR3 is TGTGCCAGTAGTATATCCCCCGGGACAGAAGGTACCTTC. It translates to CASSISPGTEGTF.

The V gene is TRBV2, the J gene TRBJ2-3; 9 nucleotides agree with TRBD2. V dropped 2 bases and J dropped 3; count of bases not matched to a gene: 0. The CDR3 extends over 14 amino acids. Germline CDR1 reads SNHLY; CDR2 reads FYNNEI. The DNA of the CDR3 is TGTGCCAGCAGTGAACTAGCGGGAACAGATACGCAGTATTTT. Encoded protein: CASSELAGTDTQYF.

The V gene is TRBV4-3, the J gene TRBJ2-3; a possible D gene is TRBD2 (6 bases). V was pared by 0 bases and J by 0 bases, with 13 bases between. Germline assignment: CDR1 LGHNA and CDR2 YSLEER. CDR3 size: 17 residues. This CDR3 is CASSQDSAGPSTDTQYF. The CDR3 DNA sequence: TGCGCCAGCAGCCAAGATTCGGCGGGACCTAGCACAGATACGCAGTATTTT.

Only a few counts were recorded for this clone. This chain connects TRBV5-6 to TRBJ2-3; 10 nucleotides align to TRBD2. After removal of 3 bases from V and 2 bases from J, the junction contained 15 bases not matched to a gene. Germline CDR1 SGHDT, CDR2 YYEEEE. The CDR3 runs 19 residues. The CDR3 DNA sequence: TGTGCCAGCAGCTCTCGGACCTTTCTAGCGGGAGTCCTCACAGATACGCAGTATTTT. Translated: CASSSRTFLAGVLTDTQYF.

The chain recombines TRBV6-6 with TRBJ2-1, with 7 bases aligning to TRBD1. With V trimmed by 5 bases and J by 7 bases, 2 bases remained unmatched. CDR1 is MNHNY and CDR2 is SVGAGI in the germline V gene (reference sequence). The CDR3 sequence is 12 residues long. The CDR3 DNA reads as TGTGCCAGCAGTAGACAGGGAAATGAGCAGTTCTTC. Protein: CASSRQGNEQFF.